The 16 T cell receptor beta chains given below trace back to one sample, sequenced in a study of blood T cell repertoires in COVID-19. Sequencing was performed with immunoSEQ multiplex PCR; in TCRdb, only in-frame clones are kept and a portion is missing. Altogether 60,000 or so clones are present, around 78% being singletons, with the ten largest covering approximately 4.9%. The sequenced sample was peripheral blood. The receptor source for this set is a human donor in a cohort sampled during active COVID-19.

The rearrangement joins TRBV9 to TRBJ1-5, with 7 bases fitting TRBD1. The CDR3 is 13 amino acids. The germline V gene has CDR1 SGDLS and CDR2 YYNGEE. J gave up 5 bases and V 8 bases, and 7 bases lay outside the gene matches. The CDR3 DNA reads as TGTGCCAGTTCCCTCAGGGGGGATCAGCCCCAGCATTTT. It yields the protein CASSLRGDQPQHF.

This clone was counted only a few times. The CDR3 protein is CASSYTGQGARAFF. The CDR3 region has the DNA TGTGCCAGCAGTTACACGGGACAGGGGGCAAGAGCTTTCTTT. The chain has TRBV6-5 and TRBJ1-1; 12 nucleotides align to TRBD1. V gave up 2 bases and J gave up 10 bases; unmatched junction bases: 5. The CDR3 consists of 14 residues. Germline V CDR1 and CDR2: MNHEY, SVGAGI.

The chain carries TRBV18 and TRBJ2-7; 9 bases match TRBD2. J gave up 4 bases and V 3 bases, and 13 bases lay outside the gene matches. The CDR3 is 17 residues long. From germline, CDR1 is KGHSH and CDR2 LQKENI. The CDR3 is CASSPVSGRSGSYEQYF. CDR3 in DNA: TGTGCCAGCTCACCGGTTAGCGGGAGATCGGGCTCGTACGAGCAGTACTTC.

This chain links TRBV2 with TRBJ1-2, with D tentatively TRBD1 (5 bases). The V gene lost 3 bases and the J gene lost 8 bases, with 13 bases spanning the gap. Germline V lookup: CDR1 SNHLY, CDR2 FYNNEI. The CDR3 has 13 residues. The DNA for the CDR3 is TGTGCCAGCAGTGACAGGGATTTCCGCGGCTACACCTTC. This codes for CASSDRDFRGYTF.

The chain carries TRBV6-6 and TRBJ2-7, with 7 bases lining up with TRBD1. With V trimmed by 7 bases and J by 6 bases, 15 bases remained unmatched. The CDR3 contains 15 residues. Germline V gives CDR1 MNHNY, CDR2 SVGAGI (reference sequence). The CDR3 coding sequence is TGTGCCAGCAAAGAACAGGGGCCCCAAGCGGTCGAGCAGTACTTC. Its translation: CASKEQGPQAVEQYF.

CDR3 bases: TGTGCCAGCAGCTCGGTGGTAGACAGCTATGGCTACACCTTC. It encodes CASSSVVDSYGYTF. This sequence joins TRBV5-4 and TRBJ1-2, with D possibly being TRBD1 (5 bases). Trimming cost V 3 bases and J 4 bases, with 13 bases left between them. CDR3 size: 14 residues. Germline-derived CDR1 and CDR2 are SGHNT and YYREEE (reference sequence).

The rearrangement joins TRBV29-1 to TRBJ1-2, with 7 positions matching TRBD1. The CDR3 covers 13 residues. Germline CDR1 SQVTM, CDR2 ANQGSEA. With V trimmed by 4 bases and J by 4 bases, 6 bases remained unmatched. The CDR3 is CSVGPSGGYGYTF. Here the CDR3 DNA reads TGCAGCGTTGGGCCCTCAGGGGGCTATGGCTACACCTTC.

This chain links TRBV4-1 with TRBJ2-3; 8 bases are shared with TRBD2. The CDR3 sequence is 18 residues long. V trimming: 0 bases; J trimming: 5 bases; junction bases outside the gene matches: 13. The germline gives CDR1 MGHRA, CDR2 YSYEKL. The CDR3 loop is CASSQDNGLASKGDTQYF. CDR3 in DNA: TGCGCCAGCAGCCAAGATAATGGACTAGCCTCCAAGGGAGATACGCAGTATTTT.

This clone occurred once. V usage is TRBV5-6 and J usage is TRBJ2-5, with 9 bases aligning to TRBD1. The CDR3 totals 19 residues. The V and J ends lost 7 bases and 5 bases, in that order; junction bases with no gene match: 24. Germline V gene sequence: CDR1 SGHDT, CDR2 YYEEEE. CDR3: CASANSRDRVWRGRETQYF. The CDR3 nucleotides are TGTGCCAGCGCAAACTCCCGGGACAGGGTTTGGCGGGGCCGGGAGACCCAGTACTTC.

The chain is built from TRBV24-1 and TRBJ2-5; TRBD1 agrees at 8 bases. V was pared by 3 bases and J by 3 bases, with 8 bases of the junction left unmatched. There are 16 residues in the CDR3. From germline, CDR1 is KGHDR and CDR2 SFDVKD. In nucleotides, the CDR3 is TGTGCCACCAGTGATACCGGGTTGGACAGGGAAGAGACCCAGTACTTC. Translating gives CATSDTGLDREETQYF.

This clone was seen just once. The chain links TRBV7-8 to TRBJ1-1; possible D gene TRBD1, 5 bases. V was shortened by 7 bases and J by 6 bases, with 9 bases between the two germline ends. Germline V CDR1 and CDR2: SGHVS, FQNEAQ. There are 11 residues in the CDR3. Here the CDR3 reads CASKGLAEAFF. The CDR3 nucleotides are TGTGCCAGCAAGGGGCTGGCTGAAGCTTTCTTT.

This chain links TRBV5-1 with TRBJ2-7, with 7 bases matching TRBD1. Trimming at V came to 2 bases and at J to 3 bases, leaving 5 bases not matched to a gene. The germline V gene has CDR1 SGHRS and CDR2 YFSETQ. The CDR3 runs to 14 residues. DNA for the CDR3: TGCGCCAGCAGCTTTACAGGGGACGGCTACGAGCAGTACTTC. Translating gives CASSFTGDGYEQYF.

V and J are TRBV18 and TRBJ2-7; D unresolved. Germline V lookup: CDR1 KGHSH, CDR2 LQKENI. V gave up 2 bases and J gave up 1 base, with 6 bases separating them. The CDR3 spans 13 residues. The CDR3 spells CASSPARSYEQYF. For the CDR3, the DNA is TGTGCCAGCTCACCAGCGCGGTCCTACGAGCAGTACTTC.

The J gene is TRBJ2-7, the V gene TRBV28; 11 positions agree with TRBD1. V shed 10 bases and J 3 bases; nucleotides not matched to a gene: 8. Germline V gives CDR1 MDHEN, CDR2 SYDVKM. The CDR3 spans 14 residues. The CDR3 DNA reads TGTGCCACAAAACGGGACAGGGGGATCTACGAGCAGTACTTC. It specifies CATKRDRGIYEQYF.

The rearrangement links TRBV29-1 to TRBJ2-6, with D possibly TRBD2 on 6 matching bases. There are 17 residues in the CDR3. CDR1 SQVTM and CDR2 ANQGSEA come from the germline V gene. V was pared by 7 bases and J by 4 bases, with 23 bases between. The CDR3 DNA reads TGCAGCGCCGAGGGGCGGGATAGGGTTTCCGGGGCCAACGTCCTGACTTTC. It specifies CSAEGRDRVSGANVLTF.

V is TRBV3-1 (or the pseudogene TRBV3-2) and J is TRBJ1-2; D perhaps matches TRBD1 (5 bases). The CDR3 is made up of 16 amino acids. Germline CDR1 and CDR2: LGHDT and YNNKEL (reference sequence). V shed 0 bases and J shed 4 bases, with 15 bases lying between them. CDR3 region: CASSQDEDRDLYGYTF. The CDR3 coding sequence is TGTGCCAGCAGCCAAGACGAAGACAGAGACCTCTATGGCTACACCTTC.